This T cell receptor beta chain was profiled in a study of technical replicates of blood from a handful of donors. TCRdb's table, derived via immunoSEQ multiplex PCR, lists solely in-frame clones and lacks some. The sample lists about 63,000 clones, around 86% occurring once. The material sequenced was PBMCs. The clonotype was recovered from a human donor in good health. Some clones in this sample may be carry-over from other donors' samples.

The CDR3 region has the DNA TGTGCCAGCAGCCTTGGTTTCGGGGATCAGCCCCAGCATTTT. This encodes CASSLGFGDQPQHF. V is TRBV5-6 and J is TRBJ1-5; no definite D call. Germline V gene sequence: CDR1 SGHDT, CDR2 YYEEEE. V was clipped by 4 bases and J by 5 bases, with 13 bases between them. CDR3 length: 14 residues.